The 27 T cell receptor beta chains below all came from one sample that was sequenced in a study of cytomegalovirus exposure and HLA in healthy donors. PCR involved 60 Vbeta and 13 Jbeta primers. Sequencing was performed with immunoSEQ multiplex PCR; in TCRdb, only in-frame clones are kept and a portion is missing. This table has roughly 100,000 clones, approximately 11% appearing once. The sequenced sample consisted of PBMCs. These receptors came from a man in his forties in good health and CMV-seropositive.

The chain is built from TRBV29-1 and TRBJ2-7; 8 bases align to TRBD2. Germline assignment: CDR1 SQVTM and CDR2 ANQGSEA. V lost 4 bases and J lost 1; bases outside the gene matches: 9. This CDR3 spans 15 amino acids. The CDR3 sequence is CSVGLGLAGSYEQYF. Written as DNA, the CDR3 is TGCAGCGTTGGCTTAGGGCTAGCGGGTTCCTACGAGCAGTACTTC.

The chain is built from TRBV10-3 and TRBJ2-7, with a weak D call TRBD1 (5 bases). The CDR3 loop spans 14 amino acids. V lost 8 bases and J 2 bases, leaving 16 bases between the germline ends. Germline CDR1 reads ENHRY; CDR2 reads SYGVKD. The CDR3: CAIGPPAGTYEQYF. CDR3 DNA: TGTGCCATCGGCCCGCCCGCAGGGACCTACGAGCAGTACTTC.

This clone showed up just a few times. The chain carries TRBV2 and TRBJ2-5; D not certain. CDR1 and CDR2 (germline): SNHLY, FYNNEI. This CDR3 is built from 13 residues. The germline V and J ends were trimmed by 4 bases and 9 bases, with 15 bases remaining between them. The CDR3 sequence is CASSGEEYLAQYF. The CDR3 DNA sequence: TGTGCCAGCAGTGGAGAGGAGTACCTAGCCCAGTACTTC.

This chain joins TRBV7-6 and TRBJ1-1, with D maybe TRBD1 (6 bases). In germline, CDR1 is SGHVS, CDR2 FNYEAQ. The CDR3 totals 15 residues. V was trimmed by 5 bases and J by 0 bases, leaving 13 bases between them. The CDR3 is CASSPGQTMNTEAFF. The CDR3 region has the DNA TGTGCCAGCAGCCCGGGACAAACTATGAACACTGAAGCTTTCTTT.

Only a few counts were recorded for this clone. CDR3 region: CASSFGGPSYEQYF. In nucleotides, the CDR3 is TGTGCCAGCAGCTTCGGGGGTCCTTCCTACGAGCAGTACTTC. The V call is TRBV11-2, the J call TRBJ2-7; D is possibly TRBD2 (6 bases). V was cut by 3 bases and J by 1 base, with 10 bases left in between. This CDR3 spans 14 amino acids. Germline V gives CDR1 SGHAT, CDR2 FQNNGV.

The chain couples TRBV9 to TRBJ2-3, with TRBD1 matching 11 bases. Germline-derived CDR1 and CDR2 are SGDLS and YYNGEE. The CDR3 has 15 amino acids. Losses at the gene ends were 3 bases for V and 4 bases for J; bases not matched to a gene: 4. CDR3: CASSERTGGADTQYF. The CDR3 DNA sequence: TGTGCCAGCAGCGAAAGGACAGGGGGCGCAGATACGCAGTATTTT.

The rearrangement links TRBV19 to TRBJ1-4; D ambiguous. V was cut by 5 bases and J by 8 bases, with 9 bases left in between. The germline V gene has CDR1 LNHDA and CDR2 SQIVND (reference sequence). This CDR3 comprises 12 residues. The CDR3 reads CASSAYGEKLFF. CDR3 nucleotide sequence: TGTGCCAGTAGTGCCTACGGGGAAAAACTGTTTTTT.

The CDR3 loop is CASSEYTSNNEQFF. CDR3 in DNA: TGTGCCAGCAGTGAATATACAAGTAACAATGAGCAGTTCTTC. V is TRBV25-1 and J is TRBJ2-1; D unclear. V was shortened by 0 bases and J by 5 bases, with 8 bases between the two germline ends. The germline V gene has CDR1 MGHDK and CDR2 SYGVNS. The CDR3 totals 14 residues.

This clone has only a few counts. Here the CDR3 reads CATSRLGQVYTEAFF. DNA for the CDR3: TGTGCCACCAGCAGACTGGGACAGGTTTACACTGAAGCTTTCTTT. The rearrangement joins TRBV15 to TRBJ1-1; 8 bases align to TRBD1. Germline V gene data show CDR1 as LNHNV and CDR2 as YYDKDF (reference sequence). V was pared by 2 bases and J by 3 bases, with 5 bases of the junction left unmatched. The CDR3 totals 15 residues.

The CDR3 protein is CASSGTPNEKLFF. In nucleotides, the CDR3 is TGTGCCAGCAGTGGGACACCGAATGAAAAACTGTTTTTT. The genes are TRBV2 and TRBJ1-4; D perhaps matches TRBD1 (5 bases). The CDR3 runs to 13 residues. The germline V gene has CDR1 SNHLY and CDR2 FYNNEI. V lost 4 bases to trimming and J lost 5 bases, with 8 bases between them.

The chain joins TRBV5-1 to TRBJ2-7; D gene unclear. The CDR3 sequence is 11 residues long. Germline-derived CDR1 and CDR2 are SGHRS and YFSETQ. Deletions cut 4 bases from V and 1 base from J, with 3 bases between. DNA of the CDR3: TGCGCCAGCAGCCAATCCTACGAGCAGTACTTC. Its translation is CASSQSYEQYF.

This clone was picked up a small number of times. The chain uses TRBV10-1 and TRBJ2-5; D ambiguous. The CDR3 spans 10 residues. Trimming pared 6 bases from V and 4 bases from J, leaving 3 bases between. CDR1 WNHNN and CDR2 SYGVQD come from the germline V gene (reference sequence). DNA for the CDR3: TGCGCCAGCAGGGCAGAGACCCAGTACTTC. Its protein is CASRAETQYF.

This clone was seen only a few times. The chain combines TRBV6-5 with TRBJ2-7; D possibly corresponds to TRBD2 (5 bases). The CDR3 totals 16 residues. In germline, CDR1 is MNHEY, CDR2 SVGAGI. Trimming left V 2 bases short and J 0 bases short, with 14 bases between. CDR3 in DNA: TGTGCCAGCAGTTACACTGCTTCCGGGATCTCCTACGAGCAGTACTTC. Protein: CASSYTASGISYEQYF.

This clone has more than one count but fewer than ten. V gene TRBV7-9 combines with J gene TRBJ2-5, with TRBD2 as a possible D gene (5 bases). The CDR3 is 17 amino acids. Germline-derived CDR1 and CDR2 are SEHNR and FQNEAQ (reference sequence). Trimming left V 5 bases short and J 2 bases short, with 21 bases between. As DNA, the CDR3 is TGTGCCAGCAGCCCGAAATCCGGGGTCCCCCCTCAAGAGACCCAGTACTTC. Its translation is CASSPKSGVPPQETQYF.

This clone has only a few counts. The gene calls are TRBV9 and TRBJ2-3, with TRBD2 identical over 9 bases. With V trimmed by 0 bases and J by 2 bases, 10 bases remained unmatched. The CDR3 runs 18 residues. Germline values: CDR1 SGDLS, CDR2 YYNGEE. The DNA for the CDR3 is TGTGCCAGCAGCGTAGGGAATAGCGGGAGCCTATACACAGATACGCAGTATTTT. Encoded protein: CASSVGNSGSLYTDTQYF.

The rearrangement uses TRBV30 and TRBJ1-5; D is uncertain. V lost 0 bases and J lost 4, with 10 bases in between. The CDR3 runs 14 residues. Germline V gene lookup returns CDR1 GTSNPN and CDR2 SVGIG (reference sequence). CDR3 sequence reads: CAWSVVGRNQPQHF. In DNA, the CDR3 is TGTGCCTGGAGTGTAGTGGGGAGGAATCAGCCCCAGCATTTT.

The V call is TRBV9, the J call TRBJ1-4; TRBD1 matches at 7 bases. This CDR3 comprises 15 residues. Germline V gene data show CDR1 as SGDLS and CDR2 as YYNGEE. With V trimmed by 3 bases and J by 4 bases, 6 bases remained unmatched. Here the CDR3 reads CASSARDSFNEKLFF. CDR3 nucleotide sequence: TGTGCCAGCAGCGCCCGGGACAGCTTTAATGAAAAACTGTTTTTT.

This clone was found a few times. J is TRBJ1-5 and V is TRBV6-1, with TRBD1 as a possible D gene (6 bases). Germline lookup yields CDR1 MNHNS and CDR2 SASEGT. V was clipped by 4 bases and J by 0 bases, with 13 bases between them. The CDR3 totals 16 residues. The CDR3 sequence is CASSASRTASNQPQHF. In nucleotides, the CDR3 is TGTGCCAGCAGTGCCTCCCGGACAGCTAGCAATCAGCCCCAGCATTTT.

The rearrangement uses TRBV7-9 and TRBJ1-1; 7 positions agree with TRBD1. Germline V gene lookup returns CDR1 SEHNR and CDR2 FQNEAQ (reference sequence). With 5 bases clipped from V and 3 bases from J, the junction kept 6 bases outside the gene matches. This CDR3 has 14 amino acids. The CDR3 loop is CASSRQGRYTEAFF. CDR3 nucleotides: TGTGCCAGCAGCCGACAGGGCCGGTACACTGAAGCTTTCTTT.

The genes are TRBV15 and TRBJ2-1; TRBD2 matches at 10 bases. Germline V lookup: CDR1 LNHNV, CDR2 YYDKDF (reference sequence). Germline trimming cut 3 bases from V and 9 bases from J; bases unmatched to any gene: 11. CDR3 length equals 16 residues. The CDR3 spells CATSSFSGRAWGEQFF. Written as DNA, the CDR3 is TGTGCCACCAGCAGCTTCAGCGGGAGGGCCTGGGGTGAGCAGTTCTTC.

This chain joins TRBV5-1 and TRBJ2-3, with TRBD2 matching 7 bases. CDR1 SGHRS and CDR2 YFSETQ come from the germline V gene. V lost 2 bases and J lost 4; bases outside the gene matches: 7. This CDR3 contains 15 residues. Here the CDR3 reads CASSFLAVNPDTQYF. The DNA for the CDR3 is TGCGCCAGCAGCTTCCTAGCGGTTAATCCAGATACGCAGTATTTT.

This clone was seen a handful of times. V usage is TRBV29-1 and J usage is TRBJ1-3; possible D gene TRBD1, 5 bases. The length of the CDR3 is 14 residues. V was clipped by 1 base and J by 2 bases, with 9 bases between them. CDR1 is SQVTM and CDR2 is ANQGSEA in the germline V gene. CDR3 nucleotides: TGCAGCGTTGAAGGCGGGGGACCTGGAAACACCATATATTTT. Its protein product is CSVEGGGPGNTIYF.

The rearrangement uses TRBV7-9 and TRBJ2-1; 10 nucleotides match TRBD2. The junction had 10 bases not matched to a gene; V was cut back by 5 bases and J by 9 bases. Looked up from germline, CDR1 is SEHNR and CDR2 is FQNEAQ (reference sequence). There are 15 residues in the CDR3. CDR3 sequence reads: CASSTKLAGEGEQFF. The DNA of the CDR3 is TGTGCCAGCAGCACAAAGCTAGCGGGAGAGGGTGAGCAGTTCTTC. Together with reference TRBV7-9 and TRBJ2-1, the CDR3 gives the full variable domain: DTGVSQNPRHKITKRGQNVTFRCDPISEHNRLYWYRQTLGQGPEFLTYFQNEAQLEKSRLLSDRFSAERPKGSFSTLEIQRTEQGDSAMYLCASSTKLAGEGEQFFGPGTRLTVL.

This clone was seen a handful of times. V and J are TRBV7-2 and TRBJ2-7; D possibly corresponds to TRBD1 (6 bases). Germline V gives CDR1 SGHTA, CDR2 FQGNSA. This CDR3 is 14 amino acids long. V was pared by 1 base and J by 4 bases, with 11 bases between. CDR3 DNA: TGTGCCAGCAGCTTAGTCGGACAGTGGTACGAGCAGTACTTC. Residues: CASSLVGQWYEQYF. The full variable domain, its missing parts supplied by reference TRBV7-2 and TRBJ2-7, is GAGVSQSPSNKVTEKGKDVELRCDPISGHTALYWYRQSLGQGLEFLIYFQGNSAPDKSGLPSDRFSAERTGGSVSTLTIQRTQQEDSAVYLCASSLVGQWYEQYFGPGTRLTVT.

The chain links TRBV7-2 to TRBJ2-5; D gene uncertain. This CDR3 has 12 residues. Trimming pared 6 bases from V and 0 bases from J, leaving 5 bases between. From germline, CDR1 is SGHTA and CDR2 FQGNSA. CDR3 sequence: CASSSYQETQYF. For the CDR3, the DNA is TGTGCCAGCAGTTCTTACCAAGAGACCCAGTACTTC.

The genes are TRBV5-4 and TRBJ2-1; unclear D gene. The CDR3 spans 12 residues. V was pared by 0 bases and J by 6 bases, with 4 bases between. Looked up from germline, CDR1 is SGHNT and CDR2 is YYREEE (reference sequence). This CDR3 reads CASSLGLNEQFF. The CDR3 region has the DNA TGTGCCAGCAGCTTGGGGCTCAATGAGCAGTTCTTC.

This clone has more than one count but fewer than ten. The chain uses TRBV6-5 and TRBJ1-3; D gene unclear. Trimming left V 4 bases short and J 0 bases short, with 4 bases between. Germline V lookup: CDR1 MNHEY, CDR2 SVGAGI. The CDR3 runs 13 residues. CDR3: CASSFSSGNTIYF. The CDR3 nucleotides are TGTGCCAGCAGTTTTAGCTCTGGAAACACCATATATTTT.